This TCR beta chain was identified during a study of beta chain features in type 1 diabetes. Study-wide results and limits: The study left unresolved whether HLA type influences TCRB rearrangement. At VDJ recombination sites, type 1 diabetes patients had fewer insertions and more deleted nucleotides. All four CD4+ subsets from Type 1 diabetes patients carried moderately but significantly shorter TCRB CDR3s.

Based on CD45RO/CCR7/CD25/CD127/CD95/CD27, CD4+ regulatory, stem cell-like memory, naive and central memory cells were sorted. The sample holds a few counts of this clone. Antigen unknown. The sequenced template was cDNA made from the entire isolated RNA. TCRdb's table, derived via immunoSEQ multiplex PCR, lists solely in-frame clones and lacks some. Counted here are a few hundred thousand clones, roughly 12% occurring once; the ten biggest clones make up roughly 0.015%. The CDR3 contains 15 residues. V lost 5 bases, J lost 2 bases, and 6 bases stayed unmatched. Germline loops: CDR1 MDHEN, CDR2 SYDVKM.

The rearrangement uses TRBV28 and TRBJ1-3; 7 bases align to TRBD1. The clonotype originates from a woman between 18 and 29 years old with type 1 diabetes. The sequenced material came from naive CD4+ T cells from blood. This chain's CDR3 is CASSLTGTAGNTIYF. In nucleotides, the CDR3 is TGTGCCAGCAGTCTGACCGGGACAGCTGGAAACACCATATATTTT.